A selection of T cell receptor beta chains follows, all from one sample in a study of T cells in Graves' hyperthyroidism and ophthalmopathy. TCRdb analysed the multiplex PCR reads with MiXCR anew, one entry per CDR3 protein. The sample lists some 340,000 distinct CDR3 sequences, approximately 15% seen once, with 34% in the top ten. The source material was blood. These receptors came from a woman between 40 and 50 years old with Graves' ophthalmopathy. Both conserved end residues are part of each CDR3. A D gene is named only where the DNA matches it firmly. Size is omitted from some rows. Given values are once, few, many or a class for expanded clones.

V gene	CDR3 length	D gene	J gene	clone size	CDR3 DNA	CDR3 protein
TRBV27	13	NA	TRBJ1-2	NA	TGTGCCAGCAGTATAAGGGGACTGGGTGGCTACACCTTC	CASSIRGLGGYTF
TRBV3-1	15	NA	TRBJ2-3	many	TGTGCCAGCAGCCCCCAGGGGTTTAGCACAGATACGCAGTATTTT	CASSPQGFSTDTQYF
TRBV9	14	NA	TRBJ2-5	NA	TGTGCCAGCAGCCTAGACGGGGGCCGGGAGACCCAGTACTTC	CASSLDGGRETQYF
TRBV6-1	12	NA	TRBJ1-3	NA	TGTGCCAGCAGTGGAAACGGAAACACCATATATTTT	CASSGNGNTIYF
TRBV7-2	14	NA	TRBJ2-1	many	TGTGCCAGCAGCTTTTTGACCAGCCCCAATGAGCAGTTCTTC	CASSFLTSPNEQFF
TRBV12-3/TRBV12-4	12	NA	TRBJ2-7	many	TGTGCCAGCAGTGACGGGGACTACGAGCAGTACTTC	CASSDGDYEQYF
TRBV3-1	17	TRBD2	TRBJ2-1	NA	TGTGCCAGCAGCCAAGTTTTAGCGGGAGCGATAAACAATGAGCAGTTCTTC	CASSQVLAGAINNEQFF
TRBV11-3	16	NA	TRBJ2-4	many	TGTGCCAGCAGCCCGAGACAGGCTCTAGCCAAAAACATTCAGTACTTC	CASSPRQALAKNIQYF
TRBV6-1	12	NA	TRBJ1-5	many	TGTGCCAGCAGCCACACTAATCAGCCCCAGCATTTT	CASSHTNQPQHF
TRBV6-6	13	NA	TRBJ1-5	many	TGTGCCAGCAGTTACGTTAGTGGTCAGCCCCAGCATTTT	CASSYVSGQPQHF
TRBV20-1	15	TRBD1	TRBJ2-1	few	TGCAGTGCTCCTTGGACAGGGGGCGCTTACAATGAGCAGTTCTTC	CSAPWTGGAYNEQFF
TRBV2	15	NA	TRBJ2-4	many	TGTGCCAGCACCGGGGGAAGCGGAGGTGGGAACATTCAGTACTTC	CASTGGSGGGNIQYF
TRBV27	16	TRBD1	TRBJ2-7	many	TGTGCCAGCAGTGGGACAGGGGGAGAGCACTTCTACGAGCAGTACTTC	CASSGTGGEHFYEQYF
TRBV6-1	18	NA	TRBJ1-2	many	TGTGCCAGCAGTCGAGTGGGGGTTGGGCCGCCCGCCGAGTATGGCTACACCTTC	CASSRVGVGPPAEYGYTF
TRBV7-2	15	NA	TRBJ2-7	many	TGTGCCAGCAGCATGTCCGGGACATTCTCCTACGAGCAGTACTTC	CASSMSGTFSYEQYF
TRBV20-1	16	TRBD2	TRBJ2-1	NA	TGCAGTGCTAGAGATAAGCAAAGCGGGAGATACAATGAGCAGTTCTTC	CSARDKQSGRYNEQFF
TRBV20-1	14	TRBD1	TRBJ1-5	many	TGCAGTGCTAGCTCGGACAGGGTGGGTCAGCCCCAGCATTTT	CSASSDRVGQPQHF
TRBV6-1	15	TRBD1	TRBJ2-5	many	TGTGCCAGCAGTCCCGAAGGGACAGGTCAAGAGACCCAGTACTTC	CASSPEGTGQETQYF
TRBV6-2/TRBV6-3	15	TRBD2	TRBJ2-1	few	TGTGCCAGCAGAGTAGCGGGGGGAGCCTACAATGAGCAGTTCTTC	CASRVAGGAYNEQFF
TRBV3-1	15	TRBD1	TRBJ1-1	many	TGTGCCAGCAGCCAAGCGGGACAGAAGAACACTGAAGCTTTCTTT	CASSQAGQKNTEAFF
TRBV27	16	NA	TRBJ1-2	many	TGTGCCAGCAGTGGGAGGGTTTCTCCAAATCACTATGGCTACACCTTC	CASSGRVSPNHYGYTF
TRBV10-3	12	NA	TRBJ1-2	NA	TGTGCCATCAGTGAGTTCATAGGGGGCTACACCTTC	CAISEFIGGYTF
TRBV6-1	11	NA	TRBJ2-3	many	TGTGCCAGCAGTACCCTGGGTACGCAGTATTTT	CASSTLGTQYF
TRBV2	13	NA	TRBJ2-3	many	TGTGCCAGCACCAGGGGTAACCCAGATACGCAGTATTTT	CASTRGNPDTQYF
TRBV5-6	16	NA	TRBJ1-5	NA	TGTGCCAGCAGTTTGTTTAGGGCGGGAAGCAATCAGCCCCAGCATTTT	CASSLFRAGSNQPQHF
TRBV5-1	15	TRBD1	TRBJ2-1	few	TGCGCCAGCAGCTTGACAGGACAGGGGGAGGGTGAGCAGTTCTTC	CASSLTGQGEGEQFF
TRBV5-6	15	NA	TRBJ1-2	many	TGTGCCAGCACTCTTACAGGGATGTGGGACTATGGCTACACCTTC	CASTLTGMWDYGYTF
TRBV5-1	16	NA	TRBJ1-6	NA	TGCGCCAGCAGCTTGGTACCGGAGGGTAGTTATTCACCCCTCCACTTT	CASSLVPEGSYSPLHF
TRBV9	15	TRBD1	TRBJ1-6	many	TGTGCCAGCAGCGCTGGGACAGGGGGAAATTCACCCCTCCACTTT	CASSAGTGGNSPLHF
TRBV28	13	TRBD1	TRBJ2-5	many	TGTGCCAGCGGGACAGGGGGCTTGGAGACCCAGTACTTC	CASGTGGLETQYF
TRBV5-1	15	TRBD1	TRBJ2-1	few	TGCGCCAGCAGCTTGGACGGGGACAGGGCCAATGAGCAGTTCTTC	CASSLDGDRANEQFF
TRBV7-8	15	TRBD2	TRBJ2-1	many	TGTGCCAGCAGCTTAGCGACTAGCGGGGGGAATGAGCAGTTCTTC	CASSLATSGGNEQFF
TRBV28	13	NA	TRBJ2-5	many	TGTGCCAGCAGTTTTTACAGTCGGCAGACCCAGTACTTC	CASSFYSRQTQYF
TRBV11-3	14	NA	TRBJ1-2	many	TGTGCCAGCAGCTCGGGGCCTTGGGGCTATGGCTACACCTTC	CASSSGPWGYGYTF
TRBV10-3	14	NA	TRBJ1-2	NA	TGTGCCATCAGTGAGTCGTACGGAAACTATGGCTACACCTTC	CAISESYGNYGYTF
TRBV6-1	13	NA	TRBJ2-3	many	TGTGCCAGCAGTTTAAGGATCAGAGATACGCAGTATTTT	CASSLRIRDTQYF
TRBV19	14	NA	TRBJ2-1	many	TGTGCCAGTAGCCATACCAACTCCTACAATGAGCAGTTCTTC	CASSHTNSYNEQFF
TRBV30	13	NA	TRBJ2-2	NA	TGTGCCTGGAGCCTAGCTCACACCGGGGAGCTGTTTTTT	CAWSLAHTGELFF
TRBV30	16	NA	TRBJ1-1	NA	TGTGCCTGGAGTGTAAGGGCGGCGTTAATGAACACTGAAGCTTTCTTT	CAWSVRAALMNTEAFF
TRBV20-1	11	NA	TRBJ2-1	NA	TGCAGTGCCGAAAAGGAGACTGAGCAGTTCTTC	CSAEKETEQFF
TRBV4-1	13	NA	TRBJ2-7	NA	TGCGCCAGCAGCCAAGCCTCTTGGGATGAGCAGTACTTC	CASSQASWDEQYF